The next 21 T cell receptor beta chains were all read from a single sample in a study of cytomegalovirus exposure and HLA in healthy donors. This PCR relied on a set of 60 Vbeta primers and 13 Jbeta primers. Sequencing was performed with immunoSEQ multiplex PCR; in TCRdb, only in-frame clones are kept and a portion is missing. This sample carries 150,000 to 200,000 clones, around 80% of them seen once, and the ten largest clones take approximately 2.1%. Sequencing input: PBMCs. Every receptor here comes from a man aged 25 to 45 in good health and CMV-seronegative.

The V gene is TRBV28, the J gene TRBJ2-5; 9 bases match TRBD1. V gave up 5 bases and J gave up 2 bases; unmatched junction bases: 6. CDR1 and CDR2 (germline): MDHEN, SYDVKM. This CDR3 spans 15 amino acids. The chain's CDR3 is CASSPGTGIQETQYF. CDR3 nucleotides: TGTGCCAGCAGTCCCGGGACAGGGATACAAGAGACCCAGTACTTC.

The chain carries TRBV27 and TRBJ2-1; 9 positions agree with TRBD1. The CDR3 is 14 amino acids. Germline CDR1 MNHEY, CDR2 SMNVEV (reference sequence). The junction had 6 bases not matched to a gene; V was cut back by 5 bases and J by 7 bases. CDR3 residues: CASSQRTGANEQFF. CDR3 sequence (DNA): TGTGCCAGCAGTCAAAGGACAGGGGCGAATGAGCAGTTCTTC.

This rearrangement joins TRBV27 to TRBJ2-7, with unresolved D. Trimming cost V 4 bases and J 12 bases, with 7 bases left between them. Per the germline V gene, CDR1 is MNHEY and CDR2 is SMNVEV (reference sequence). This CDR3 spans 9 amino acids. The CDR3 reads CASSSVWYF. The CDR3 DNA reads TGTGCCAGCAGTTCGGTTTGGTACTTC.

V is TRBV9 and J is TRBJ2-7; perhaps TRBD2 as D (7 bases). CDR1 and CDR2 (germline): SGDLS, YYNGEE. The germline V and J ends were trimmed by 3 bases and 2 bases, with 12 bases remaining between them. The CDR3 runs 14 residues. For the CDR3, the DNA is TGTGCCAGCAGCGAAGAGGGGGGGCCCTACGAGCAGTACTTC. It translates to CASSEEGGPYEQYF.

J is TRBJ1-4 and V is TRBV4-1; D is perhaps TRBD1 (6 bases). This CDR3 is 15 amino acids long. V was trimmed by 2 bases and J by 7 bases, leaving 14 bases between them. Germline lookup yields CDR1 MGHRA and CDR2 YSYEKL. The CDR3 DNA sequence: TGCGCCAGCAGCCAACCCACAGGGCGTCGTGAAAAACTGTTTTTT. Amino acid sequence: CASSQPTGRREKLFF.

This rearrangement joins TRBV28 to TRBJ2-7; tentatively, D is TRBD1 (5 bases). This CDR3 has 15 residues. V was cut by 6 bases and J by 5 bases, with 20 bases left in between. Germline-derived CDR1 and CDR2 are MDHEN and SYDVKM. The chain's CDR3 is CASRQLGRASNEQYF. In nucleotides, the CDR3 is TGTGCCAGCAGACAACTCGGCAGGGCGTCCAACGAGCAGTACTTC. Based on the CDR3 plus reference TRBV28 and TRBJ2-7, the full variable domain is DVKVTQSSRYLVKRTGEKVFLECVQDMDHENMFWYRQDPGLGLRLIYFSYDVKMKEKGDIPEGYSVSREKKERFSLILESASTNQTSMYLCASRQLGRASNEQYFGPGTRLTVT.

Turning to this clone: This CDR3 is also generated by other DNA sequences in the sample. V gene TRBV5-1 combines with J gene TRBJ2-5, with TRBD1 identical over 9 bases. The CDR3 has 15 residues. V shed 0 bases and J 5 bases; nucleotides not matched to a gene: 5. The V gene's germline CDR1 is SGHRS and CDR2 YFSETQ. The CDR3 protein is CASSLEGTGLETQYF. CDR3 DNA: TGCGCCAGCAGCTTGGAGGGGACAGGGCTCGAGACCCAGTACTTC.

The rearrangement uses TRBV6-1 and TRBJ2-5; D uncertain. The assigned J gene may be wrong: the sequence end matches TRBJ2-7 better. The CDR3 is 13 amino acids. Germline CDR1 and CDR2: MNHNS and SASEGT. CDR3 sequence: CASIGRGSYEQYF. The CDR3 coding sequence is TGTGCCAGCATCGGAAGAGGCTCCTACGAGCAGTACTTC.

The chain couples TRBV5-1 to TRBJ2-1; tentatively, D is TRBD1 (6 bases). The CDR3 covers 15 residues. The germline V and J ends were trimmed by 0 bases and 5 bases, with 12 bases remaining between them. Germline V gives CDR1 SGHRS, CDR2 YFSETQ. CDR3 in amino acids: CASSLVQGSHNEQFF. In DNA form, the CDR3 reads TGCGCCAGCAGCTTGGTTCAGGGGTCCCACAATGAGCAGTTCTTC.

This chain joins TRBV11-2 and TRBJ2-3; 11 bases are a match to TRBD1. V shed 5 bases, J shed 3 bases, and the junction held 4 bases outside the gene matches. In germline, CDR1 is SGHAT, CDR2 FQNNGV. The CDR3 is 15 amino acids. For the CDR3, the DNA is TGTGCCAGCAGCCTTGGGACAGGGGGAACAGATACGCAGTATTTT. Its protein product is CASSLGTGGTDTQYF.

This clone has only a few counts. The J gene is TRBJ2-7, the V gene TRBV28; TRBD1 matches at 7 bases. Trimming took 5 bases from V and 3 from J; bases not matched to a gene: 7. Germline CDR1 and CDR2: MDHEN and SYDVKM. This CDR3 has 14 amino acids. CDR3 sequence reads: CASSPRDSHYEQYF. DNA for the CDR3: TGTGCCAGCAGTCCCCGGGACAGTCACTACGAGCAGTACTTC.

In its sample, this clone was seen a few times. J is TRBJ2-7 and V is TRBV28, with D unresolved. The CDR3 has 18 amino acids. Trimming pared 5 bases from V and 0 bases from J, leaving 23 bases between. Germline lookup yields CDR1 MDHEN and CDR2 SYDVKM. The DNA for the CDR3 is TGTGCCAGCAGTCCACACCCCGGGTCGCGCGCCCGCTCCTACGAGCAGTACTTC. This translates into CASSPHPGSRARSYEQYF.

This clone occurred a few times. The J gene is TRBJ1-4, the V gene TRBV19, with 7 bases that match TRBD1. This CDR3 comprises 11 residues. After removal of 5 bases from V and 16 bases from J, the junction contained 7 bases not matched to a gene. Germline V gene lookup returns CDR1 LNHDA and CDR2 SQIVND (reference sequence). CDR3 coding DNA: TGTGCCAGTAGTTCCCGGGACAGATCGTTTTTT. This gives the protein CASSSRDRSFF.

The chain uses TRBV9 and TRBJ2-3; D gene uncertain. The CDR3 spans 13 residues. V lost 0 bases and J lost 0, with 2 bases in between. Germline assignment: CDR1 SGDLS and CDR2 YYNGEE. CDR3 coding DNA: TGTGCCAGCAGCGTAGCGAGCACAGATACGCAGTATTTT. Translation gives CASSVASTDTQYF.

In this sample, this clone turned up once. The rearrangement joins TRBV27 to TRBJ2-7; 11 bases are a match to TRBD2. The V gene end was trimmed by 5 bases and the J gene end by 4 bases; junction bases not matched to a gene: 4. Germline CDR1 and CDR2: MNHEY and SMNVEV (reference sequence). The CDR3 runs 14 residues. CDR3 nucleotide sequence: TGTGCCAGCAGTACTACTAGCGGGAGTTACGAGCAGTACTTC. Protein: CASSTTSGSYEQYF.

This chain links TRBV28 with TRBJ2-3, with D perhaps matching TRBD1 (6 bases). This CDR3 has 17 residues. V was clipped by 3 bases and J by 2 bases, with 18 bases between them. Germline assignment: CDR1 MDHEN and CDR2 SYDVKM. The CDR3 DNA sequence: TGTGCCAGCAGTTTTTCGTACCCGGGACAAGCCACAGATACGCAGTATTTT. It codes for CASSFSYPGQATDTQYF.

This chain uses TRBV2 with TRBJ1-2; 8 bases fit TRBD1. V gave up 3 bases and J gave up 6 bases; unmatched junction bases: 6. The CDR3 loop spans 14 amino acids. The V gene's germline CDR1 is SNHLY and CDR2 FYNNEI. CDR3 coding DNA: TGTGCCAGCAGTGATTATCAGGGGGCGAATGGCTACACCTTC. Its protein product is CASSDYQGANGYTF.

V and J are TRBV9 and TRBJ2-7, with no clear D. From germline, CDR1 is SGDLS and CDR2 YYNGEE. This CDR3 is 12 amino acids long. The V and J ends lost 4 bases and 5 bases respectively, with 10 bases between them. The CDR3 reads CASSQVENEQYF. The CDR3 DNA reads TGTGCCAGCAGCCAGGTGGAAAACGAGCAGTACTTC.

The V and J genes are TRBV7-8 and TRBJ2-1; 9 positions match TRBD1. The CDR3 has 16 amino acids. CDR1 SGHVS and CDR2 FQNEAQ come from the germline V gene. V was clipped by 3 bases and J by 7 bases; unmatched bases: 10. The CDR3 is CASSFRTGDMWNEQFF. The DNA of the CDR3 is TGTGCCAGCAGCTTCAGGACAGGGGATATGTGGAATGAGCAGTTCTTC.

This clone has just a few counts. V and J are TRBV7-9 and TRBJ1-5; no definite D call. Trimming shortened V by 8 bases and J by 1 base, and 6 bases separated the two germline ends. The CDR3 spans 12 residues. From germline, CDR1 is SEHNR and CDR2 FQNEAQ (reference sequence). Written as DNA, the CDR3 is TGTGCCAGCGGGCTGAGCAATCAGCCCCAGCATTTT. This gives the protein CASGLSNQPQHF.

This clone was observed once. The genes are TRBV7-6 and TRBJ2-7, with D perhaps matching TRBD2 (5 bases). Trimming removed 0 bases at V and 4 bases at J, with 10 bases between. The CDR3 contains 14 residues. The V gene's germline CDR1 is SGHVS and CDR2 FNYEAQ. The CDR3 protein is CASSLAPSGYEQYF. The DNA for the CDR3 is TGTGCCAGCAGCTTAGCCCCGTCGGGATACGAGCAGTACTTC. Supplemented by reference TRBV7-6 and TRBJ2-7, the full variable domain reads GAGVSQSPRYKVTKRGQDVALRCDPISGHVSLYWYRQALGQGPEFLTYFNYEAQQDKSGLPNDRFSAERPEGSISTLTIQRTEQRDSAMYRCASSLAPSGYEQYFGPGTRLTVT.